This T cell receptor beta chain was sequenced for a study of blood T cell repertoires in COVID-19. The CDR3 runs to 14 residues. CDR1 MNHEY and CDR2 SVGAGI come from the germline V gene. With 6 bases removed from V and 2 bases from J, the gap between germline ends came to 12 bases. Per the study methods: Reference gene primer amplification gave nucleated cell count estimates. Measured with immunoSEQ multiplex PCR; TCRdb has only the in-frame clones, and not every one. D and trimming were read from the DNA, whereas the V and J calls and clone size are those reported in that table. The sample lists 24,000 or so clones, 75% to 90% occurring once.

The chain couples TRBV6-5 to TRBJ2-3; D is undetermined. The sequence was collected from a human donor with acute or convalescent COVID-19. The donor label of this sample is uncertain. The sequenced material came from peripheral blood. CDR3 protein: CASRARKDTDTQYF. In DNA, the CDR3 is TGTGCCAGCAGAGCGCGTAAGGACACAGATACGCAGTATTTT.